The following is a T cell receptor (beta chain) sequence with its context. The target antigen is unknown. This sample stems from a study of OX40 agonist ivuxolimab in advanced cancers. The overall study: Enrolled patients in dose escalation had cancers that were hepatocellular carcinoma, melanoma, renal cell or head and neck cancer. Two patients with cutaneous melanoma and one with hepatocellular carcinoma, three in total, showed partial responses.

The CDR3 length is 14 residues. After removal of 3 bases from V and 2 bases from J, the junction contained 3 bases not matched to a gene. Germline loops: CDR1 MNHEY, CDR2 SVGAGI. Notes on the study in general: Also showing low normalized T-cell clonal expansion were some of the nonresponders. Both blood CD4+ and CD8+ T cells showed clonal growth by week 6 at 0.1 to 3.0 mg/kg.

The protocol was immunoSEQ multiplex PCR, while the TCRdb copy is restricted to in-frame clones and leaves out a portion. This table has roughly 73,000 clones, 80% to 90% appearing once. The TCR was taken from an adult with an advanced solid tumor such as melanoma, head and neck, liver or kidney cancer. This sample comprised CD4+ or CD8+ T cells sorted from blood, obtained in a trial of the OX40 agonist ivuxolimab. The chain links TRBV6-5 to TRBJ2-7; TRBD1 agrees at 8 bases. The CDR3 is CASSYWDRPYEQYF. The CDR3 DNA reads as TGTGCCAGCAGTTATTGGGACAGGCCCTACGAGCAGTACTTC.